This TCR beta chain came from a study of OX40 agonist ivuxolimab in advanced cancers. The wider study: Every patient in dose escalation had hepatocellular carcinoma, melanoma, renal cell or head and neck cancer. Earlier treatment with anti-PD-1, anti-PD-L1 or anti-CTLA-4 was permitted, and around 36% had received some.

Remarks on this clone: The antigen remains undetermined.

Notes on the study in general: Partial responders receiving 0.1-3.0 mg/kg showed among the lowest clonal expansion.

Using immunoSEQ multiplex PCR, the repertoire was profiled, and TCRdb retains in-frame clones only, with some absent. The sample includes 65,000 to 95,000 clones, less than 95% seen only once; the top ten take less than 0.35%. Germline V gene data show CDR1 as GTSNPN and CDR2 as SVGIG (reference sequence). The CDR3 is made up of 15 amino acids. Unmatched junction bases numbered 6, after V lost 1 base and J lost 8 bases. The source is an adult with an advanced solid tumor such as melanoma, head and neck, liver or kidney cancer. The J gene is TRBJ1-4, the V gene TRBV30; 11 bases are a match to TRBD1. The sample was CD4+ or CD8+ T cells sorted from blood, taken in a trial of the OX40 agonist ivuxolimab. The CDR3 sequence: CAWSEGQGAIEKLFF. The CDR3 nucleotides are TGTGCCTGGAGTGAAGGACAGGGGGCCATAGAAAAACTGTTTTTT. The whole variable domain, remainder taken from reference TRBV30 and TRBJ1-4, is SQTIHQWPATLVQPVGSPLSLECTVEGTSNPNLYWYRQAAGRGLQLLFYSVGIGQISSEVPQNLSASRPQDRQFILSSKKLLLSDSGFYLCAWSEGQGAIEKLFFGSGTQLSVL.